The 15 T cell receptor beta chains reported below all come from one sample, sequenced in a study of T cells in Graves' hyperthyroidism and ophthalmopathy. Template material for amplifying TCR beta CDR3 regions consisted of RNA transcripts. TCR CDR3 underwent first-round RT-PCR with the HTBI primer set. A single record per CDR3 protein comes from TCRdb applying MiXCR to the multiplex PCR reads. The table records over 500,000 distinct CDR3 sequences, approximately 17% of them present only once. The sample taken for sequencing was blood. All receptors derive from a woman aged 18 to 35 with Graves' ophthalmopathy.

The J gene is TRBJ2-1, the V gene TRBV24-1; 10 positions match TRBD1. CDR1 and CDR2 from the germline V gene are KGHDR and SFDVKD. This CDR3 is 13 amino acids long. V lost 9 bases to trimming and J lost 8 bases; unmatched junction nucleotides: 6. CDR3 DNA sequence: TGTGCCACCCGGGACAGGGGAGTTGATGAGCAGTTCTTC. Amino acid sequence: CATRDRGVDEQFF.

This clonotype came up many times. This chain uses TRBV20-1 with TRBJ1-1; D is undetermined. This CDR3 contains 12 residues. Deletions cut 3 bases from V and 3 bases from J, with 8 bases between. Germline loops: CDR1 DFQATT, CDR2 SNEGSKA (reference sequence). As DNA, the CDR3 is TGCAGTGCTAGTGAGTTTTACACTGAAGCTTTCTTT. Translating gives CSASEFYTEAFF.

This chain's CDR3 is CASSSGLTSNSNQPQHF. In DNA, the CDR3 is TGTGCCAGCAGTTCGGGACTGACGAGCAATAGCAATCAGCCCCAGCATTTT. V gene TRBV6-2 or TRBV6-3 combines with J gene TRBJ1-5; D perhaps matches TRBD1 (5 bases). The CDR3 loop spans 17 amino acids. V was trimmed by 4 bases and J by 0 bases, leaving 16 bases between them. Germline V CDR1 and CDR2: MNHEY, SVGEGT.

The chain couples TRBV4-3 to TRBJ2-1, with 11 bases identical to TRBD2. CDR3 length equals 17 residues. V trimming: 0 bases; J trimming: 7 bases; junction bases outside the gene matches: 8. Germline V lookup: CDR1 LGHNA, CDR2 YSLEER. In DNA, the CDR3 is TGCGCCAGCAGCCAAGATATAGCGGGAGGGCCCGGGAATGAGCAGTTCTTC. Its translation is CASSQDIAGGPGNEQFF.

This clonotype came up many times. This chain connects TRBV6-1 to TRBJ1-2; D might be TRBD1 (6 bases). Trimming removed 8 bases at V and 5 bases at J, with 18 bases between. The CDR3 contains 14 residues. Germline assignment: CDR1 MNHNS and CDR2 SASEGT. In DNA, the CDR3 is TGTGCCAGCGAAACTGTGCAGGGGACTTATGGCTACACCTTC. This gives the protein CASETVQGTYGYTF.

The CDR3 DNA is TGTGCCTGGAGGACCTATTTGGGGGGCACGTACGAGCAGTACTTC. It encodes CAWRTYLGGTYEQYF. The J gene is TRBJ2-7, the V gene TRBV30; the D call may be TRBD1 or TRBD2 (6 bases each). Germline CDR1 reads GTSNPN; CDR2 reads SVGIG (reference sequence). The CDR3 extends over 15 amino acids. The ends were cut back, 3 bases at V and 4 bases at J, with 19 bases in the middle.

This clonotype was counted ten times or more. The rearrangement joins TRBV12-3 or TRBV12-4 to TRBJ2-3, with 9 nucleotides matching TRBD2. The CDR3 totals 16 residues. V shed 7 bases and J 5 bases; nucleotides not matched to a gene: 13. The CDR3 loop reads CASTYGGGGAGDTQYF. CDR3 nucleotide sequence: TGTGCCAGCACCTACGGTGGCGGGGGGGCCGGAGATACGCAGTATTTT.

Of note for this clonotype: A clone one base away is much larger, so this may be a read error. This rearrangement joins TRBV28 to TRBJ2-7; 9 bases align to TRBD2. Germline values: CDR1 MDHEN, CDR2 SYDVKM. The CDR3 is made up of 14 amino acids. This chain's CDR3 is CASSSGTSLYERYF. CDR3 DNA: TGTGCCAGCAGTTCCGGGACTAGCCTCTACGAGCGGTACTTC.

This clonotype occurred many times. V gene TRBV7-2 combines with J gene TRBJ2-7; tentative D call: TRBD2 (5 bases). CDR3 length: 14 residues. Germline V gives CDR1 SGHTA, CDR2 FQGNSA. V shed 1 base and J shed 3 bases, with 10 bases lying between them. The chain's CDR3 is CASSLDGNYYEQYF. The CDR3, as DNA: TGTGCCAGCAGCTTAGACGGGAATTACTACGAGCAGTACTTC.

This clonotype has a count of ten or more. V usage is TRBV7-2 and J usage is TRBJ2-3; possible D gene TRBD2, 5 bases. Germline V gene data show CDR1 as SGHTA and CDR2 as FQGNSA. The CDR3 consists of 18 residues. V was trimmed by 1 base and J by 0 bases, leaving 17 bases between them. This CDR3 reads CASSLVLGGVSSTDTQYF. The CDR3 bases are TGTGCCAGCAGCTTAGTCTTAGGAGGCGTCTCTAGCACAGATACGCAGTATTTT. The variable domain in full, with the rest retrieved from reference TRBV7-2 and TRBJ2-3, is GAGVSQSPSNKVTEKGKDVELRCDPISGHTALYWYRQSLGQGLEFLIYFQGNSAPDKSGLPSDRFSAERTGGSVSTLTIQRTQQEDSAVYLCASSLVLGGVSSTDTQYFGPGTRLTVL.

Ten or more counts support this clonotype. The chain uses TRBV28 and TRBJ2-7; no clear D gene. Germline loops: CDR1 MDHEN, CDR2 SYDVKM. V dropped 5 bases and J dropped 5 bases, with 19 bases sitting between them. The CDR3 is 15 amino acids. The CDR3 is CASSAFPRRTDEQYF. The CDR3 coding sequence is TGTGCCAGCAGTGCGTTCCCCAGGAGAACGGACGAGCAGTACTTC.

Worth noting for this clonotype: A much bigger clone sits one base away, suggesting this may be a read error. The gene calls are TRBV12-3 or TRBV12-4 and TRBJ1-2; TRBD1 is a possible D gene (6 bases). V shed 5 bases and J shed 6 bases, with 10 bases lying between them. The CDR3 is 12 amino acids. The CDR3 reads CASSRGADGYTF. For the CDR3, the DNA is TGTGCCAGCAGTAGGGGGGCGGATGGCTACACCTTC.

This clonotype was counted many times. The chain carries TRBV27 and TRBJ1-1; D ambiguous. The V gene lost 3 bases and the J gene lost 7 bases, with 9 bases spanning the gap. Germline values: CDR1 MNHEY, CDR2 SMNVEV (reference sequence). CDR3 size: 12 residues. CDR3 loop: CASSLHSGEAFF. CDR3 coding DNA: TGTGCCAGCAGTTTGCATTCAGGTGAAGCTTTCTTT.

This clonotype came up many times. The rearrangement joins TRBV3-1 to TRBJ2-7; TRBD1 matches at 8 bases. Germline V gives CDR1 LGHDT, CDR2 YNNKEL (reference sequence). Trimming cost V 0 bases and J 6 bases; bases outside gene matches: 7. The CDR3 is 15 amino acids. The CDR3 DNA reads TGTGCCAGCAGCCAAGATTCAGGGGGCTCAAGCGAGCAGTACTTC. Amino acids: CASSQDSGGSSEQYF.

This clonotype was seen at least ten times. The chain employs TRBV7-2 and TRBJ2-1, with TRBD2 matching over 9 bases. Germline values: CDR1 SGHTA, CDR2 FQGNSA. This CDR3 region has 15 residues. V shed 3 bases, J shed 8 bases, and the junction held 8 bases outside the gene matches. The CDR3 DNA reads as TGTGCCAGCAGCTTGACCGGGACTAGCACCTATGAGCAGTTCTTC. Residues: CASSLTGTSTYEQFF.